Presented here are 18 T cell receptor beta chains from one specimen sequenced in a study of cytomegalovirus exposure and HLA in healthy donors. With 60 Vbeta and 13 Jbeta primers, the PCR was carried out. Assay: immunoSEQ multiplex PCR; the TCRdb copy retains only in-frame clones and omits some. The data contain about 190,000 clones, roughly 80% of them singletons. Sequencing was carried out using PBMCs. The source is a woman aged 18-30 years in good health and CMV-seronegative.

This chain joins TRBV7-9 and TRBJ1-2; D is ambiguous. The V end lost 2 bases, the J end lost 5 bases, and 6 bases lay between the germline ends. The CDR3 runs 12 residues. The germline gives CDR1 SEHNR, CDR2 FQNEAQ (reference sequence). CDR3 region: CASSLTEYGYTF. The DNA of the CDR3 is TGTGCCAGCAGCTTAACAGAATATGGCTACACCTTC.

The chain couples TRBV13 to TRBJ2-7, with 11 bases aligning to TRBD2. There are 18 residues in the CDR3. The V and J ends lost 4 bases and 2 bases, in that order; junction bases with no gene match: 13. Per germline, CDR1 PRHDT and CDR2 FYEKMQ (reference sequence). This CDR3 reads CASSSRTSGSTLTYEQYF. The DNA of the CDR3 is TGTGCCAGCAGCTCTCGGACTAGCGGGTCTACTTTAACCTACGAGCAGTACTTC.

The chain is built from TRBV2 and TRBJ1-5; TRBD1 might be the D (6 bases). There are 15 residues in the CDR3. Deletions cut 4 bases from V and 0 bases from J, with 10 bases between. CDR1 and CDR2 (germline): SNHLY, FYNNEI. The CDR3 DNA follows: TGTGCCAGCAGTGCAGGGGCCCTTAGCAATCAGCCCCAGCATTTT. It translates to CASSAGALSNQPQHF.

V is TRBV6-5 and J is TRBJ2-5, with TRBD2 as a possible D gene (5 bases). Germline lookup yields CDR1 MNHEY and CDR2 SVGAGI. V lost 0 bases to trimming and J lost 5 bases, with 10 bases between them. The CDR3 runs 14 residues. In DNA form, the CDR3 reads TGTGCCAGCAGTTACTCGACGAGGGCCGAGACCCAGTACTTC. Encoded protein: CASSYSTRAETQYF.

About this clone: One end of the junction varies from germline; a read error may be responsible. The chain uses TRBV7-9 and TRBJ2-3, with 10 bases fitting TRBD2. Germline lookup yields CDR1 SEHNR and CDR2 FQNEAQ (reference sequence). This CDR3 comprises 16 residues. The DNA for the CDR3 is TGTTCCAGCAGCCCTCGGACTAGCGGAGCGTCAGATACGCAGTATTTT. This gives the protein CSSSPRTSGASDTQYF. Looking up the rest from reference TRBV7-9 and TRBJ2-3 gives the full variable domain: DTGVSQNPRHKITKRGQNVTFRCDPISEHNRLYWYRQTLGQGPEFLTYFQNEAQLEKSRLLSDRFSAERPKGSFSTLEIQRTEQGDSAMYLCSSSPRTSGASDTQYFGPGTRLTVL.

Written as DNA, the CDR3 is TGTGCCAGCAGCGTCGATCCCGGGACTAGCGGGAGGGCCAGGGCAGATACGCAGTATTTT. Protein: CASSVDPGTSGRARADTQYF. The rearrangement uses TRBV9 and TRBJ2-3; 16 nucleotides line up with TRBD2. The V segment lost 2 bases and the J segment 4 bases; nucleotides outside the gene matches: 13. The CDR3 has 20 amino acids. Germline V gene lookup returns CDR1 SGDLS and CDR2 YYNGEE. Looking up the rest from reference TRBV9 and TRBJ2-3 gives the full variable domain: DSGVTQTPKHLITATGQRVTLRCSPRSGDLSVYWYQQSLDQGLQFLIQYYNGEERAKGNILERFSAQQFPDLHSELNLSSLELGDSALYFCASSVDPGTSGRARADTQYFGPGTRLTVL.

This clone was counted a few times. The chain carries TRBV5-1 and TRBJ2-7, with 7 bases matching TRBD1. J gave up 3 bases and V 4 bases, and 7 bases lay outside the gene matches. The CDR3 contains 14 residues. CDR1 and CDR2 (germline): SGHRS, YFSETQ. CDR3 in DNA: TGCGCCAGCAGCCCGACAGGGTCGGGCTACGAGCAGTACTTC. Protein sequence: CASSPTGSGYEQYF.

This chain links TRBV4-3 with TRBJ2-7; D gene uncertain. Germline lookup yields CDR1 LGHNA and CDR2 YSLEER. V lost 3 bases and J lost 3, with 15 bases in between. This CDR3 spans 15 amino acids. CDR3 sequence reads: CASSHEYPNSYEQYF. The CDR3 bases are TGCGCCAGCAGCCACGAATACCCCAACAGCTACGAGCAGTACTTC.

In DNA form, the CDR3 reads TGTGCCTGTAAACCAACAGGTGCCTATGGCTACACCTTC. This gives the protein CACKPTGAYGYTF. The chain carries TRBV30 and TRBJ1-2; D perhaps matches TRBD1 (5 bases). Germline V lookup: CDR1 GTSNPN, CDR2 SVGIG (reference sequence). CDR3 size: 13 residues. V shed 6 bases and J shed 4 bases, with 15 bases lying between them.

This clone is a singleton in its sample. V usage is TRBV10-3 and J usage is TRBJ1-5; TRBD1 matches at 8 bases. Unmatched junction bases numbered 4, after V lost 9 bases and J lost 0 bases. Germline-derived CDR1 and CDR2 are ENHRY and SYGVKD. The CDR3 has 14 residues. The CDR3 spells CAIGQGDSNQPQHF. CDR3 in DNA: TGTGCCATAGGACAGGGAGATAGCAATCAGCCCCAGCATTTT.

The table lists this clone with a few counts. The chain links TRBV4-3 to TRBJ1-3, with D unclear. The CDR3 is 14 residues long. Per the germline V gene, CDR1 is LGHNA and CDR2 is YSLEER. With 0 bases removed from V and 2 bases from J, the gap between germline ends came to 5 bases. This chain's CDR3 is CASSQEQTGNTIYF. The DNA for the CDR3 is TGCGCCAGCAGCCAAGAACAGACTGGAAACACCATATATTTT.

The V gene is TRBV14, the J gene TRBJ2-3; 16 positions match TRBD2. Germline V lookup: CDR1 SGHDN, CDR2 FVKESK. Trimming cost V 1 base and J 3 bases; bases outside gene matches: 4. CDR3 length: 18 residues. The CDR3 sequence: CASSQAGLAGGRTDTQYF. In nucleotides, the CDR3 is TGTGCCAGCAGCCAAGCGGGACTAGCGGGAGGGAGGACAGATACGCAGTATTTT.

The sample holds a few counts of this clone. The V call is TRBV6-1, the J call TRBJ1-4; D remains unclear. Per germline, CDR1 MNHNS and CDR2 SASEGT. Deletions cut 6 bases from V and 7 bases from J, with 15 bases between. This CDR3 is 14 amino acids long. CDR3 sequence (DNA): TGTGCCAGCAGGGCGAGGGAGAGAAGTGAAAAACTGTTTTTT. Protein: CASRARERSEKLFF.

This clone was recorded once. J is TRBJ2-6 and V is TRBV28; D is uncertain. V lost 3 bases and J lost 4, with 4 bases in between. Germline lookup yields CDR1 MDHEN and CDR2 SYDVKM. The CDR3 runs to 13 residues. The CDR3 reads CASSFSGANVLTF. The DNA for the CDR3 is TGTGCCAGCAGTTTTTCGGGGGCCAACGTCCTGACTTTC. Filled out from reference TRBV28 and TRBJ2-6, the complete variable domain reads DVKVTQSSRYLVKRTGEKVFLECVQDMDHENMFWYRQDPGLGLRLIYFSYDVKMKEKGDIPEGYSVSREKKERFSLILESASTNQTSMYLCASSFSGANVLTFGAGSRLTVL.

CDR3 in DNA: TGTGCCAGCAGCCTCGGGACATATGATGGCTACACCTTC. Encoded protein: CASSLGTYDGYTF. This rearrangement joins TRBV7-8 to TRBJ1-2, with D possibly being TRBD1 (6 bases). CDR3 length equals 13 residues. V lost 5 bases to trimming and J lost 6 bases, with 13 bases between them. Germline CDR1 and CDR2: SGHVS and FQNEAQ.

The chain is built from TRBV27 and TRBJ2-7, with 7 bases matching TRBD1. Germline assignment: CDR1 MNHEY and CDR2 SMNVEV (reference sequence). V lost 6 bases, J lost 7 bases, and 15 bases stayed unmatched. This CDR3 comprises 15 residues. The CDR3 spells CASRKTGPQDREQYF. For the CDR3, the DNA is TGTGCCAGCAGGAAGACAGGGCCGCAGGACAGGGAGCAGTACTTC.

This sequence joins TRBV18 and TRBJ2-7, with TRBD1 as a possible D gene (6 bases). CDR3 length equals 16 residues. Deletions cut 4 bases from V and 6 bases from J, with 22 bases between. Looked up from germline, CDR1 is KGHSH and CDR2 is LQKENI. Here the CDR3 DNA reads TGTGCCAGCTCACTGACCATCACCTCAGGGGAAAGCGAGCAGTACTTC. Protein sequence: CASSLTITSGESEQYF.

This clone was observed a handful of times. The genes are TRBV6-5 and TRBJ2-6, with no clear D. This CDR3 is built from 14 residues. Deletions cut 2 bases from V and 3 bases from J, with 5 bases between. Looked up from germline, CDR1 is MNHEY and CDR2 is SVGAGI. This CDR3 is CASSYLSGANVLTF. CDR3 nucleotides: TGTGCCAGCAGTTACCTTAGTGGGGCCAACGTCCTGACTTTC.